This T cell receptor (beta chain) was recorded in a study of blood T cell repertoires in COVID-19. Across the study: Material from acute and convalescent COVID-19 was sourced from the United States, Italy and Spain. PBMCs, B-cell-depleted T cells, or T cells provided the cDNA or gDNA that made up the material.

Original processing methods: Amplified reference gene primers provided the basis for estimating nucleated cell counts. Libraries were prepared by immunoSEQ multiplex PCR; TCRdb keeps only in-frame clonotypes and omits some of them. That table gives V, J and clone size, and the DNA gave D and trimming. The data hold about 67,000 clones, with more than 75% observed a single time. Germline assignment: CDR1 LNHDA and CDR2 SQIVND (reference sequence). There are 13 residues in the CDR3. Trimming took 5 bases from V and 4 from J, leaving 9 bases between them. Sequenced: peripheral blood. The chain joins TRBV19 to TRBJ2-1; D is perhaps TRBD2 (6 bases). The receptor's source is a man aged 45-65 years with active COVID-19. CDR3 protein: CASSLGGYNEQFF. CDR3 nucleotide sequence: TGTGCCAGTAGTCTAGGAGGGTACAATGAGCAGTTCTTC.